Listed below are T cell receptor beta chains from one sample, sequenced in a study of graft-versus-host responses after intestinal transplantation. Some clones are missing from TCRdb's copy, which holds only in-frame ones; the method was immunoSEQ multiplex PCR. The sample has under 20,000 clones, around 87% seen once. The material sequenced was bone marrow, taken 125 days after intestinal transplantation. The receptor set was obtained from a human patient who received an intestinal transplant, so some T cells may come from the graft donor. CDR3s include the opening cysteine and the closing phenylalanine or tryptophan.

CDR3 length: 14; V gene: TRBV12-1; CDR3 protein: CASSLTSSYNEQFF
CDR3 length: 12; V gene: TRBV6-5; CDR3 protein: CASTQEIHEQYF
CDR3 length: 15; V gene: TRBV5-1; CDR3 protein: CASSMDSTSTDTQYF
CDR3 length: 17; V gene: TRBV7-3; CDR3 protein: CASSLGASGHSYNEQFF
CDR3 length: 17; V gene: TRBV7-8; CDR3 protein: CASSPEVTGGLQETQYF
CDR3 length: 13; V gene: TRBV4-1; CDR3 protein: CASSPRTGGELFF
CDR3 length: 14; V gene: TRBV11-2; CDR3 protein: CASKSTPNWDEQYF
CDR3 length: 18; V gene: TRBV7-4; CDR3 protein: CASSLVGTGPSGANVLTF
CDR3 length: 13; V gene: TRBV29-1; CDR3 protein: CSVLAGSSYEQYF
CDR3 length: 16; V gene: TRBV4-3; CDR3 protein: CASSQDLNKAGGKQFF
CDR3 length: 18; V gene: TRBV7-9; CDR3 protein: CASSRTGALSGRLDTQYF
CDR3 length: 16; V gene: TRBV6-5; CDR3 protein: CASSYWTSGGPYEQYF
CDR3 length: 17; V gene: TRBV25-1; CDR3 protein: CASSEYPLGGRVEKLFF
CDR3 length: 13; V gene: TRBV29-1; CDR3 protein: CSVGAGPSYEQYF